This entry features one TCR beta chain sequence. These data belong to a study of T cell changes during pregnancy in multiple sclerosis. Using immunoSEQ multiplex PCR, the repertoire was profiled, and TCRdb retains in-frame clones only, with some absent. The sample carries 55,000 to 70,000 clones, 80% to 90% recorded once. The germline V gene has CDR1 SEHNR and CDR2 FQNEAQ (reference sequence). This CDR3 is 13 amino acids long. Deletions cut 8 bases from V and 0 bases from J, with 10 bases between. The sequences come from CD4+ T cells from peripheral blood mononuclear cells, collected in the third trimester of pregnancy. The chain combines TRBV7-9 with TRBJ1-1; no definite D call. The sequence was obtained from a female donor with multiple sclerosis, enrolled in a pregnancy study. CDR3 nucleotides: TGTGCCAGCTCAAGTCAGGTGAACACTGAAGCTTTCTTT. Translation gives CASSSQVNTEAFF.